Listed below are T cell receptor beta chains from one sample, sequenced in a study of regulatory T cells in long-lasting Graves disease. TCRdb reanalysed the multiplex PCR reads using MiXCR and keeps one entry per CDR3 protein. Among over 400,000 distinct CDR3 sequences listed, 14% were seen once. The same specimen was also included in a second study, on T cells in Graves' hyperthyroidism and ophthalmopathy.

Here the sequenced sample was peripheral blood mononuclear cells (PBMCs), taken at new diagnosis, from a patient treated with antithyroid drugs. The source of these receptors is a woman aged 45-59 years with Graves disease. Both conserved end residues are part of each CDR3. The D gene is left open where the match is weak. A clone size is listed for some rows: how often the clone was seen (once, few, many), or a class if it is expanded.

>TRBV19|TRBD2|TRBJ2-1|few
CASSIGVAGGVSEQFF
TGTGCCAGTAGTATAGGTGTAGCGGGAGGTGTGAGTGAGCAGTTCTTC
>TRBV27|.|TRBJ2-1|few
CASSLIGNEQFF
TGTGCCAGCAGTTTAATAGGCAATGAGCAGTTCTTC
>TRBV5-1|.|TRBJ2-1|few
CASTAELSYNEQFF
TGCGCCAGCACGGCGGAGTTATCATACAATGAGCAGTTCTTC
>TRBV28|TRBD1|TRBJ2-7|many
CASSLWFGRRDRDSYEQYF
TGTGCCAGCAGTTTATGGTTTGGGCGCCGGGACAGGGATTCCTACGAGCAGTACTTC
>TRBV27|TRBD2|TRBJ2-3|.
CASGGGIEGTDTQYF
TGTGCCAGCGGGGGGGGGATTGAGGGCACAGATACGCAGTATTTT
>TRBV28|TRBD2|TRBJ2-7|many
CASSFGTSGSHEQYF
TGTGCCAGCAGTTTCGGGACTAGCGGGAGTCACGAGCAGTACTTC
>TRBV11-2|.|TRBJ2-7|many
CASSLGSRGGYEQYF
TGTGCCAGCAGCTTAGGTTCCAGGGGTGGTTACGAGCAGTACTTC
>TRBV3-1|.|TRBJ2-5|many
CASSQDTNQETQYF
TGTGCCAGCAGCCAAGATACTAACCAAGAGACCCAGTACTTC
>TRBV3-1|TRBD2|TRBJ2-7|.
CASSQQAGMQYF
TGTGCCAGCAGCCAACAAGCGGGAATGCAGTACTTC
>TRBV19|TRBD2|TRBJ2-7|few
CASSSSGRNEQYF
TGTGCCAGTAGTTCTAGCGGGAGGAACGAGCAGTACTTC
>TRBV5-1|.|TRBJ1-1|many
CASSLDVVSSEAFF
TGCGCCAGCAGCTTGGATGTTGTCTCGTCTGAAGCTTTCTTT
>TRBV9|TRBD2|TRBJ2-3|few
CASSAGLAGGDTQYF
TGTGCCAGCAGCGCTGGACTAGCGGGAGGAGATACGCAGTATTTT
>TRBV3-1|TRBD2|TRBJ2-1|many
CASSHASGYEQFF
TGTGCCAGCAGCCATGCTAGCGGGTATGAGCAGTTCTTC
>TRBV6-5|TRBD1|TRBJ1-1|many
CASSYSARGRNTEAFF
TGTGCCAGCAGTTACTCGGCCAGGGGGCGCAACACTGAAGCTTTCTTT
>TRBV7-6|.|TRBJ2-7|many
CASSLREFYEQYF
TGTGCCAGCAGCTTGAGGGAGTTCTACGAGCAGTACTTC